The T cell receptor beta chain described here comes from a study of blood T cell repertoires in COVID-19. Study summary: T cells, B-cell-depleted T cells, or PBMCs supplied cDNA or gDNA.

Participants' reported clinical history set cohort assignment. The CDR3 runs to 16 residues. CDR1 and CDR2 (germline): SGHDN, FVKESK. Unmatched junction bases numbered 11, after V lost 4 bases and J lost 3 bases. The data were produced by immunoSEQ multiplex PCR, yet TCRdb's version contains in-frame clones alone and is incomplete. The repertoire consists of roughly 180,000 clones, with 85% to 90% occurring once and the leading ten covering about 6.3%. The chain couples TRBV14 to TRBJ2-7; 8 nucleotides align to TRBD2. This sequence originates from a man aged 35-49 years who had recovered from COVID-19. Sequenced: PBMCs or T cells enriched from blood (not recorded which). The CDR3 DNA reads as TGTGCCAGCAGCCGCCGGGGGGGGGCGCGGGACTACGAGCAGTACTTC. Translating it yields CASSRRGGARDYEQYF.